This T cell receptor beta chain was retrieved from a study of CD8 T cells in ankylosing spondylitis. Study outcomes and limitations: A TCR beta motif of eight or nine highly homologous variants seemed to mark ankylosing spondylitis blood.

This clonotype was counted between two and nine times. Its antigen is currently unknown. A quantitative 5'-RACE method, one with molecular barcodes, was used to make TCR beta libraries. TCRdb called the 5' RACE reads again in MiXCR, with one record for every CDR3 protein. The sample has some 270,000 distinct CDR3 sequences, about a sixth seen once. The source of this sequence is a male donor with ankylosing spondylitis or in good health (not recorded which). Specimen: blood, either unsorted or a sorted T cell fraction (not recorded which).

The CDR3 DNA is TGTGCCAGCAGTTACTCGAGGGAGGGCGTAAATGAGCAGTTCTTC. Translating gives CASSYSREGVNEQFF. The chain has TRBV6-5 and TRBJ2-1; TRBD2 matches at 7 bases. Germline V lookup: CDR1 MNHEY, CDR2 SVGAGI. J gave up 7 bases and V 0 bases, and 6 bases lay outside the gene matches. The length of the CDR3 is 15 residues.